Each of the 30 T cell receptor beta chains below was sequenced from the same sample in a study of blood T cell repertoires in COVID-19. Clones were read by immunoSEQ multiplex PCR, and TCRdb kept only the in-frame ones, dropping some. The sample lists 56,000 or so clones, about 91% occurring once. Input material: peripheral blood. Receptors originate from a man in his forties or fifties with active COVID-19.

This clone was picked up one time. The J gene is TRBJ2-3, the V gene TRBV5-8, with 10 bases fitting TRBD2. The CDR3 totals 16 residues. Germline trimming cut 0 bases from V and 6 bases from J; bases unmatched to any gene: 7. The V gene's germline CDR1 is SGHTS and CDR2 YDEGEE. The CDR3 region has the DNA TGTGCCAGCAGCTTGGTCGTAGCGGGGGGTCTCGATACGCAGTATTTT. Protein: CASSLVVAGGLDTQYF. Looking up the rest from reference TRBV5-8 and TRBJ2-3 gives the full variable domain: EAGVTQSPTHLIKTRGQQATLRCSPISGHTSVYWYQQALGLGLQFLLWYDEGEERNRGNFPPRFSGRQFPNYSSELNVNALELEDSALYLCASSLVVAGGLDTQYFGPGTRLTVL.

The V gene is TRBV18, the J gene TRBJ2-2; 8 bases match TRBD1. Germline V gives CDR1 KGHSH, CDR2 LQKENI. The CDR3 is made up of 15 amino acids. Trimming at V came to 3 bases and at J to 2 bases, leaving 2 bases not matched to a gene. CDR3 coding DNA: TGTGCCAGCTCACCCCAGGGGGCTAACACCGGGGAGCTGTTTTTT. Translating gives CASSPQGANTGELFF.

The chain recombines TRBV20-1 with TRBJ2-3, with 10 bases aligning to TRBD2. After removal of 3 bases from V and 5 bases from J, the junction contained 11 bases not matched to a gene. The CDR3 runs 16 residues. Germline CDR1 and CDR2: DFQATT and SNEGSKA (reference sequence). The CDR3 DNA sequence: TGCAGTGCTAGTGAAAACCCAGCTAGCGGGAGAGATACGCAGTATTTT. Translation: CSASENPASGRDTQYF.

The chain carries TRBV3-1 (or the pseudogene TRBV3-2) and TRBJ2-5, with 7 bases fitting TRBD1. The CDR3 has 14 residues. Losses at the gene ends were 2 bases for V and 2 bases for J; bases not matched to a gene: 2. The germline V gene encodes CDR1 LGHDT and CDR2 YNNKEL (reference sequence). The chain's CDR3 is CASSQQTGQETQYF. DNA for the CDR3: TGTGCCAGCAGCCAACAGACAGGGCAAGAGACCCAGTACTTC.

The V and J genes are TRBV11-2 and TRBJ2-3; D is undetermined. V shed 5 bases and J shed 0 bases, with 3 bases lying between them. The CDR3 extends over 12 amino acids. Germline V lookup: CDR1 SGHAT, CDR2 FQNNGV. DNA of the CDR3: TGTGCCAGCAGCCCAAGCACAGATACGCAGTATTTT. Translating gives CASSPSTDTQYF.

The chain uses TRBV18 and TRBJ1-5; no firm D call. CDR3 size: 15 residues. V shed 2 bases and J shed 0 bases, with 8 bases lying between them. The germline gives CDR1 KGHSH, CDR2 LQKENI. Here the CDR3 reads CASSPADGSNQPQHF. CDR3 sequence (DNA): TGTGCCAGCTCACCAGCAGATGGTAGCAATCAGCCCCAGCATTTT.

The chain links TRBV5-1 to TRBJ2-1; tentative D call: TRBD1 (5 bases). The germline gives CDR1 SGHRS, CDR2 YFSETQ. Trimming removed 9 bases at V and 6 bases at J, with 13 bases between. The CDR3 sequence is 12 residues long. CDR3 sequence: CATSDDSNEQFF. The CDR3, as DNA: TGCGCCACTTCGGATGACAGCAATGAGCAGTTCTTC. Full variable domain (rest looked up from reference TRBV5-1 and TRBJ2-1): KAGVTQTPRYLIKTRGQQVTLSCSPISGHRSVSWYQQTPGQGLQFLFEYFSETQRNKGNFPGRFSGRQFSNSRSEMNVSTLELGDSALYLCATSDDSNEQFFGPGTRLTVL.

The CDR3 DNA follows: TGTGCCAGCAGCCCCATAGGGGGAGCGGGAGAGGGTGAGCAGTTCTTC. Translated: CASSPIGGAGEGEQFF. The chain carries TRBV11-3 and TRBJ2-1, with 8 bases that match TRBD2. The CDR3 length is 16 residues. J gave up 9 bases and V 5 bases, and 15 bases lay outside the gene matches. Germline CDR1 and CDR2: SGHNT and YENEEA. Looking up the rest from reference TRBV11-3 and TRBJ2-1 gives the full variable domain: EAGVVQSPRYKIIEKKQPVAFWCNPISGHNTLYWYLQNLGQGPELLIRYENEEAVDDSQLPKDRFSAERLKGVDSTLKIQPAELGDSAVYLCASSPIGGAGEGEQFFGPGTRLTVL.

The gene calls are TRBV6-2 or TRBV6-3 and TRBJ1-1, with D unresolved. This CDR3 contains 13 residues. Trimming took off 2 bases at V and 5 bases at J, with 9 bases between the two ends. CDR1 is MNHEY, CDR2 SVGEGT, per germline. The CDR3 is CASSYKRETEAFF. The CDR3, as DNA: TGTGCCAGCAGTTACAAGAGGGAGACTGAAGCTTTCTTT.

CDR3 DNA: TGTGCCAGCAGCCCCAGGGGGGAGCGGGGGTCAGATACGCAGTATTTT. This translates into CASSPRGERGSDTQYF. The chain carries TRBV7-2 and TRBJ2-3, with D perhaps TRBD2 (8 bases). This CDR3 contains 16 residues. Germline V lookup: CDR1 SGHTA, CDR2 FQGNSA. V dropped 5 bases and J dropped 4 bases, with 19 bases sitting between them.

V gene TRBV6-5 combines with J gene TRBJ2-5; the match to TRBD2 covers 9 bases. Unmatched junction bases numbered 8, after V lost 7 bases and J lost 2 bases. The CDR3 covers 15 residues. CDR1 is MNHEY, CDR2 SVGAGI, per germline. This chain's CDR3 is CASNSMRGGQETQYF. The CDR3 DNA sequence: TGTGCCAGCAACTCGATGCGGGGGGGACAAGAGACCCAGTACTTC.

The chain carries TRBV2 and TRBJ1-1, with D possibly TRBD1 on 6 matching bases. Trimming took off 0 bases at V and 7 bases at J, with 9 bases between the two ends. CDR1 is SNHLY, CDR2 FYNNEI, per germline. There are 13 residues in the CDR3. CDR3: CASSEAGQIEAFF. The CDR3 nucleotides read TGTGCCAGCAGTGAAGCGGGACAAATTGAAGCTTTCTTT.

This chain links TRBV27 with TRBJ2-7, with D possibly TRBD1 on 5 matching bases. The CDR3 runs 15 residues. CDR1 MNHEY and CDR2 SMNVEV come from the germline V gene (reference sequence). The germline V and J ends were trimmed by 0 bases and 3 bases, with 12 bases remaining between them. CDR3 in amino acids: CASSLSQGVNYEQYF. Written as DNA, the CDR3 is TGTGCCAGCAGTTTATCGCAGGGTGTAAACTACGAGCAGTACTTC.

The chain joins TRBV19 to TRBJ1-5; perhaps TRBD1 as D (6 bases). Germline-derived CDR1 and CDR2 are LNHDA and SQIVND (reference sequence). CDR3 size: 14 residues. Trimming removed 7 bases from V and 5 bases from J, with 15 bases in between. DNA for the CDR3: TGTGCCAGTACCCCTTGGGACAAGGATCAGCCCCAGCATTTT. It translates to CASTPWDKDQPQHF.

This chain joins TRBV30 and TRBJ1-4; TRBD1 matches at 7 bases. The CDR3 contains 14 residues. CDR1 and CDR2 (germline): GTSNPN, SVGIG (reference sequence). V dropped 5 bases and J dropped 4; count of bases not matched to a gene: 7. The CDR3 protein is CAWDPGQRNEKLFF. DNA of the CDR3: TGTGCCTGGGATCCGGGACAGCGTAATGAAAAACTGTTTTTT.

A few counts support this clone. The rearrangement joins TRBV5-1 to TRBJ2-2; no reliable D call. CDR3 length: 17 amino acids. Germline CDR1 is SGHRS and CDR2 is YFSETQ. The V end lost 5 bases, the J end lost 1 base, and 18 bases lay between the germline ends. The CDR3 here is CASSIQTGRLNTGELFF. Here the CDR3 DNA reads TGCGCCAGCAGTATCCAGACGGGTCGTTTGAACACCGGGGAGCTGTTTTTT.

This chain links TRBV4-1 with TRBJ2-7, with D unresolved. This CDR3 has 14 residues. V lost 4 bases to trimming and J lost 6 bases, with 16 bases between them. Per the germline V gene, CDR1 is MGHRA and CDR2 is YSYEKL. CDR3 sequence: CASSPLPRGVEQYF. CDR3 sequence (DNA): TGCGCCAGCAGCCCCCTTCCGCGAGGTGTCGAGCAGTACTTC.

In regard to this clone: Mismatch with germline at one junction end may stem from a read error. V is TRBV24-1 and J is TRBJ1-6; D possibly corresponds to TRBD1 (6 bases). Germline loops: CDR1 KGHDR, CDR2 SFDVKD. CDR3 length equals 16 residues. CDR3 nucleotide sequence: TGTGCCACCAGTGGCTCAAACAGGGCCGTGAATTCACCGCTCCACTTT. Its translation is CATSGSNRAVNSPLHF.

The chain carries TRBV5-4 and TRBJ2-1; D unresolved. Germline V CDR1 and CDR2: SGHNT, YYREEE (reference sequence). This CDR3 is built from 15 residues. V was cut by 2 bases and J by 2 bases, with 11 bases left in between. The CDR3 DNA is TGTGCCAGCAGCTTACCATTGGGCCCCTACAATGAGCAGTTCTTC. This translates into CASSLPLGPYNEQFF.

This rearrangement joins TRBV6-4 to TRBJ2-3, with a tentative D call TRBD1 (6 bases). Per germline, CDR1 MRHNA and CDR2 SNTAGT. The CDR3 covers 14 residues. Deletions cut 2 bases from V and 3 bases from J, with 9 bases between. The chain's CDR3 is CASSDGGGTDTQYF. As DNA, the CDR3 is TGTGCCAGCAGTGACGGGGGCGGAACAGATACGCAGTATTTT.

This clone has only one observation. CDR3 sequence reads: CASSLLGVDNSPLHF. CDR3 DNA: TGTGCCAGCAGTTTATTAGGGGTAGATAATTCACCCCTCCACTTT. The rearrangement joins TRBV28 to TRBJ1-6; weak D call: TRBD1 (5 bases). Trimming shortened V by 1 base and J by 5 bases, and 9 bases separated the two germline ends. The V gene's germline CDR1 is MDHEN and CDR2 SYDVKM. This CDR3 region has 15 residues.

The chain uses TRBV7-2 and TRBJ2-7, with 15 positions matching TRBD2. V shed 5 bases and J 7 bases; nucleotides not matched to a gene: 9. The CDR3 loop spans 16 amino acids. The V gene's germline CDR1 is SGHTA and CDR2 FQGNSA. CDR3 DNA: TGTGCCAGCAGCCCTCGGACTAGCGGGGGGGCCTTAGAGCAGTACTTC. Its translation: CASSPRTSGGALEQYF.

The chain couples TRBV11-2 to TRBJ2-7; no reliable D call. Germline V gene lookup returns CDR1 SGHAT and CDR2 FQNNGV. V was trimmed by 4 bases and J by 3 bases, leaving 7 bases between them. This CDR3 is built from 12 residues. DNA of the CDR3: TGTGCCAGCAGCTATAACGGCTACGAGCAGTACTTC. Translating it yields CASSYNGYEQYF.

With regard to this clone: One end of the junction fails to match germline, which may point to a read error. V gene TRBV5-6 combines with J gene TRBJ1-5, with D possibly matching TRBD1 (5 bases). Germline V gives CDR1 SGHDT, CDR2 YYEEEE. This CDR3 contains 14 residues. The CDR3 is CASSFRSGNQPRHF. Written as DNA, the CDR3 is TGTGCCAGCAGCTTCAGGTCAGGGAATCAGCCCCGGCATTTT.

The gene calls are TRBV10-1 and TRBJ2-3; a weak D match, TRBD2 (6 bases). CDR1 is WNHNN and CDR2 is SYGVQD in the germline V gene (reference sequence). V gave up 7 bases and J gave up 1 base, with 9 bases separating them. There are 13 residues in the CDR3. The CDR3 reads CASTREGTDTQYF. CDR3 DNA sequence: TGCGCCAGCACTAGGGAGGGCACAGATACGCAGTATTTT.

CDR3 nucleotide sequence: TGCGCCAGCAGCTTGGGAGGACACCTGAACACTGAAGCTTTCTTT. This codes for CASSLGGHLNTEAFF. The chain employs TRBV5-1 and TRBJ1-1; TRBD1 is a possible D gene (5 bases). Trimming took off 0 bases at V and 0 bases at J, with 9 bases between the two ends. Per the germline V gene, CDR1 is SGHRS and CDR2 is YFSETQ. The CDR3 runs 15 residues.

The chain links TRBV21-1 to TRBJ2-1; the table's D call of TRBD2 was not tested on the DNA. TRBV21-1 is flagged as a pseudogene. The CDR3 extends over 17 amino acids. The CDR3 here is CASSKEVSQRERDEQFF. The CDR3 coding sequence is TGTGCCAGCAGCAAAGAGGTAAGCCAGCGGGAGAGGGATGAGCAGTTCTTC.

The chain joins TRBV6-6 to TRBJ1-4; TRBD1 matches at 8 bases. The germline CDR1 and CDR2 sequences are MNHNY and SVGAGI (reference sequence). J gave up 8 bases and V 7 bases, and 15 bases lay outside the gene matches. CDR3 size: 16 residues. The CDR3, as DNA: TGTGCCAGCAATATTTCACAGGGGGGCGAAAGAGAAAAACTGTTTTTT. Translated, it gives CASNISQGGEREKLFF.

This clone was observed once. The chain is built from TRBV11-2 and TRBJ2-3; 9 nucleotides agree with TRBD1. This CDR3 contains 16 residues. The trim removed 0 bases at V and 2 bases at J, leaving 3 bases unmatched. Germline V gives CDR1 SGHAT, CDR2 FQNNGV. The CDR3: CASSLDGTGLTDTQYF. DNA of the CDR3: TGTGCCAGCAGCTTAGACGGGACAGGGCTCACAGATACGCAGTATTTT.

This rearrangement joins TRBV2 to TRBJ2-5; weak D call: TRBD1 (6 bases). CDR3 size: 15 residues. V was shortened by 3 bases and J by 5 bases, with 16 bases between the two germline ends. From germline, CDR1 is SNHLY and CDR2 FYNNEI. The CDR3 DNA reads TGTGCCAGCAGTGAGGGGGACACCCCGGGGGAGACCCAGTACTTC. Translating it yields CASSEGDTPGETQYF.